The 25 T cell receptor beta chains below were found in one sample sequenced in a study of identical twins. TCRdb ran MiXCR on the 5' RACE reads and lists one entry per CDR3 protein. The sample includes 700,000 or so distinct CDR3 sequences, 8.6% of them seen just once. Another study also made use of these data, one on yellow fever vaccine responses in identical twins.

The sample consisted of PBMCs. These receptor sequences come from a woman aged 18-30 years in good health.

This clonotype was detected many times. The V call is TRBV12-3 or TRBV12-4, the J call TRBJ2-2, with D perhaps TRBD1 (5 bases). Trimming took off 5 bases at V and 3 bases at J, with 10 bases between the two ends. This CDR3 has 14 residues. The CDR3 protein is CASSLQGHTGELFF. DNA for the CDR3: TGTGCCAGCAGTCTTCAGGGCCACACCGGGGAGCTGTTTTTT.

This clonotype was detected a few times. This chain uses TRBV11-2 with TRBJ1-5; D unclear. Germline CDR1 reads SGHAT; CDR2 reads FQNNGV. The CDR3 totals 15 residues. Between the trimmed V and J ends, which lost 1 base and 8 bases, there was a span of 15 bases. The CDR3 region has the DNA TGTGCCAGCAGCTTAGGTTCCAAAGCAGGAGAGCCCCAGCATTTT. It is translated as CASSLGSKAGEPQHF.

Only a few counts were recorded for this clonotype. The chain has TRBV29-1 and TRBJ2-7, with D perhaps TRBD2 (5 bases). V was pared by 5 bases and J by 4 bases, with 9 bases between. The CDR3 is 11 residues long. Germline loops: CDR1 SQVTM, CDR2 ANQGSEA. The CDR3 region has the DNA TGCAGCGTTCACGAGGGATACGAGCAGTACTTC. Amino acids: CSVHEGYEQYF.

This clonotype was seen more than once but under ten times. The genes are TRBV6-1 and TRBJ1-5; the D gene is possibly TRBD1 (5 bases). The CDR3 length is 14 residues. With 7 bases removed from V and 2 bases from J, the gap between germline ends came to 12 bases. Germline CDR1 and CDR2: MNHNS and SASEGT. This CDR3 reads CASTPGGGNQPQHF. The CDR3 DNA reads TGTGCCAGCACCCCCGGGGGAGGCAATCAGCCCCAGCATTTT.

This clonotype was counted ten times or more. The chain employs TRBV5-1 and TRBJ2-2; TRBD1 matches at 7 bases. The CDR3 length is 14 residues. The trim removed 1 base at V and 6 bases at J, leaving 3 bases unmatched. Germline V gene lookup returns CDR1 SGHRS and CDR2 YFSETQ. The CDR3 is CASSLTQGAGELFF. The CDR3 nucleotides are TGCGCCAGCAGCTTGACCCAGGGGGCCGGGGAGCTGTTTTTT.

J is TRBJ2-7 and V is TRBV28; 7 positions match TRBD2. Looked up from germline, CDR1 is MDHEN and CDR2 is SYDVKM. The CDR3 extends over 15 amino acids. The V segment lost 3 bases and the J segment 0 bases; nucleotides outside the gene matches: 5. CDR3 sequence (DNA): TGTGCCAGCAGTTTGGGAGGGGCGAGCTCCTACGAGCAGTACTTC. Translation: CASSLGGASSYEQYF.

This clonotype was observed at least ten times. The genes are TRBV10-2 and TRBJ2-7; the D gene is possibly TRBD1 (5 bases). Germline V gives CDR1 WSHSY, CDR2 SAAADI. Trimming pared 0 bases from V and 7 bases from J, leaving 10 bases between. The CDR3 is 13 residues long. The CDR3 region is CASSESITGEQYF. The DNA of the CDR3 is TGCGCCAGCAGTGAGTCTATTACAGGAGAGCAGTACTTC.

In its sample, this clonotype was seen a few times. The chain has TRBV2 and TRBJ2-7; 7 nucleotides align to TRBD1. Germline values: CDR1 SNHLY, CDR2 FYNNEI. The CDR3 extends over 14 amino acids. Germline trimming cut 6 bases from V and 3 bases from J; bases unmatched to any gene: 8. For the CDR3, the DNA is TGTGCCAGCAGCGTACAGGGGTTTGGCTACGAGCAGTACTTC. It codes for CASSVQGFGYEQYF. The full variable domain, its missing parts supplied by reference TRBV2 and TRBJ2-7, is EPEVTQTPSHQVTQMGQEVILRCVPISNHLYFYWYRQILGQKVEFLVSFYNNEISEKSEIFDDQFSVERPDGSNFTLKIRSTKLEDSAMYFCASSVQGFGYEQYFGPGTRLTVT.

This clonotype was seen a handful of times. V and J are TRBV7-2 and TRBJ2-1, with 9 bases aligning to TRBD1. CDR1 is SGHTA and CDR2 is FQGNSA in the germline V gene. The CDR3 totals 14 residues. After removal of 5 bases from V and 8 bases from J, the junction contained 7 bases not matched to a gene. The CDR3, as DNA: TGTGCCAGCAGCGCCGGGACAGGGTTTCATGAGCAGTTCTTC. Encoded protein: CASSAGTGFHEQFF.

This clonotype has a handful of counts. CDR3 in amino acids: CAISWRTDNEQFF. CDR3 in DNA: TGTGCCATCAGTTGGAGGACAGACAATGAGCAGTTCTTC. The rearrangement links TRBV10-3 to TRBJ2-1; a possible D gene is TRBD1 (6 bases). CDR3 size: 13 residues. The germline gives CDR1 ENHRY, CDR2 SYGVKD. V was trimmed by 5 bases and J by 5 bases, leaving 10 bases between them.

The chain carries TRBV7-9 and TRBJ2-7, with 10 bases matching TRBD1. V lost 5 bases to trimming and J lost 2 bases; unmatched junction nucleotides: 6. The CDR3 runs 15 residues. CDR1 and CDR2 (germline): SEHNR, FQNEAQ (reference sequence). In DNA form, the CDR3 reads TGTGCCAGCAGCCCCCGGGACAGGGGAACCTACGAGCAGTACTTC. Protein sequence: CASSPRDRGTYEQYF. Full variable domain (outside the CDR3, taken from reference TRBV7-9 and TRBJ2-7): DTGVSQNPRHKITKRGQNVTFRCDPISEHNRLYWYRQTLGQGPEFLTYFQNEAQLEKSRLLSDRFSAERPKGSFSTLEIQRTEQGDSAMYLCASSPRDRGTYEQYFGPGTRLTVT.

This chain uses TRBV3-1 with TRBJ2-7; TRBD2 agrees at 8 bases. The V segment lost 3 bases and the J segment 6 bases; nucleotides outside the gene matches: 10. The CDR3 loop spans 15 amino acids. Germline CDR1 and CDR2: LGHDT and YNNKEL (reference sequence). The DNA for the CDR3 is TGTGCCAGCAGCCATCGGCTTCGGGAGGGAAGCGAGCAGTACTTC. Translating it yields CASSHRLREGSEQYF.

This chain links TRBV11-1 with TRBJ2-2, with 13 bases fitting TRBD2. Germline-derived CDR1 and CDR2 are SGHAT and FQDESV (reference sequence). J gave up 0 bases and V 5 bases, and 12 bases lay outside the gene matches. This CDR3 region has 20 residues. For the CDR3, the DNA is TGTGCCAGCAGCCAGACGCCGGGACTAGCGGGAATCGCGAACACCGGGGAGCTGTTTTTT. Translation: CASSQTPGLAGIANTGELFF.

This clonotype was observed once. The J gene is TRBJ1-2, the V gene TRBV29-1, with unresolved D. The CDR3 loop spans 12 amino acids. Germline assignment: CDR1 SQVTM and CDR2 ANQGSEA. V lost 2 bases to trimming and J lost 3 bases, with 7 bases between them. CDR3 in amino acids: CSVETRDYGYTF. In DNA form, the CDR3 reads TGCAGCGTTGAAACAAGGGACTATGGCTACACCTTC. The variable domain in full, completed from reference TRBV29-1 and TRBJ1-2, reads SAVISQKPSRDICQRGTSLTIQCQVDSQVTMMFWYRQQPGQSLTLIATANQGSEATYESGFVIDKFPISRPNLTFSTLTVSNMSPEDSSIYLCSVETRDYGYTFGSGTRLTVV.

This clonotype was observed many times. The J gene is TRBJ2-2, the V gene TRBV7-9; perhaps TRBD1 as D (5 bases). V lost 5 bases and J 6 bases, leaving 16 bases between the germline ends. Germline CDR1 SEHNR, CDR2 FQNEAQ (reference sequence). There are 15 residues in the CDR3. CDR3 residues: CASSKAPQGSGELFF. Here the CDR3 DNA reads TGTGCCAGCAGCAAGGCGCCTCAGGGTTCCGGGGAGCTGTTTTTT.

This clonotype was detected only a few times. V usage is TRBV20-1 and J usage is TRBJ2-5; D remains ambiguous. Deletions cut 1 base from V and 3 bases from J, with 6 bases between. The CDR3 runs to 12 residues. Germline values: CDR1 DFQATT, CDR2 SNEGSKA (reference sequence). The CDR3: CSARGMEETQYF. The CDR3 DNA follows: TGCAGTGCTAGAGGCATGGAAGAGACCCAGTACTTC.

The table lists this clonotype with a few counts. J is TRBJ2-5 and V is TRBV6-5; 11 bases map to TRBD2. With 0 bases clipped from V and 8 bases from J, the junction kept 8 bases outside the gene matches. Germline V gene sequence: CDR1 MNHEY, CDR2 SVGAGI. The CDR3 runs 16 residues. CDR3 sequence reads: CASSYSGLAGGVTQYF. The CDR3, as DNA: TGTGCCAGCAGTTACTCAGGGCTAGCGGGAGGAGTTACCCAGTACTTC.

A note on this clonotype: The germline gene is not matched at one end of the junction; a read error may be the cause. The rearrangement uses TRBV7-9 and TRBJ2-7; tentatively, D is TRBD2 (7 bases). In germline, CDR1 is SEHNR, CDR2 FQNEAQ (reference sequence). There are 14 residues in the CDR3. This CDR3 is CASSLGERGGDLNF. As DNA, the CDR3 is TGTGCCAGCAGCTTAGGCGAGCGCGGGGGCGATCTGAACTTC.

This clonotype was seen ten or more times. V and J are TRBV10-3 and TRBJ1-3, with D possibly matching TRBD1 (5 bases). The ends were cut back, 2 bases at V and 5 bases at J, with 10 bases in the middle. Germline V gives CDR1 ENHRY, CDR2 SYGVKD. The CDR3 extends over 14 amino acids. The CDR3 DNA reads as TGTGCCATCAGTGAGCCGGGACTCAGAAACACCATATATTTT. Encoded protein: CAISEPGLRNTIYF.

This clonotype turned up a few times. The rearrangement joins TRBV6-5 to TRBJ2-3, with 12 nucleotides matching TRBD2. J lost 6 bases, V lost 0 bases, and 7 bases had no gene match. Per germline, CDR1 MNHEY and CDR2 SVGAGI. The CDR3 length is 17 residues. As DNA, the CDR3 is TGTGCCAGCAGTTACTCGTCCCTAGCGGGAGGGTCGGATACGCAGTATTTT. Its protein is CASSYSSLAGGSDTQYF.

The table lists this clonotype with many counts. The rearrangement joins TRBV7-9 to TRBJ2-5, with 9 bases aligning to TRBD1. The CDR3 covers 16 residues. Per germline, CDR1 SEHNR and CDR2 FQNEAQ (reference sequence). Trimming at V came to 4 bases and at J to 5 bases, leaving 11 bases not matched to a gene. The CDR3 sequence: CASSWGQGGIVETQYF. The CDR3 coding sequence is TGTGCCAGCAGCTGGGGACAGGGAGGGATTGTGGAGACCCAGTACTTC. The whole variable domain, filled in from reference TRBV7-9 and TRBJ2-5, reads DTGVSQNPRHKITKRGQNVTFRCDPISEHNRLYWYRQTLGQGPEFLTYFQNEAQLEKSRLLSDRFSAERPKGSFSTLEIQRTEQGDSAMYLCASSWGQGGIVETQYFGPGTRLLVL.

This clonotype came up many times. The J gene is TRBJ2-2, the V gene TRBV6-1; 12 bases agree with TRBD1. Trimming took 6 bases from V and 0 from J; bases not matched to a gene: 5. Germline assignment: CDR1 MNHNS and CDR2 SASEGT. The CDR3 runs to 17 residues. The CDR3 spells CASRRGQGATNTGELFF. For the CDR3, the DNA is TGTGCCAGCAGACGGGGACAGGGGGCTACGAACACCGGGGAGCTGTTTTTT.

A few counts support this clonotype. J is TRBJ2-1 and V is TRBV11-1, with D perhaps assigned TRBD1 or TRBD2 (5 bases each). Germline CDR1 reads SGHAT; CDR2 reads FQDESV (reference sequence). This CDR3 comprises 20 residues. V shed 4 bases and J shed 1 base, with 26 bases lying between them. The CDR3 coding sequence is TGTGCCAGCAGCTCTCCGGGACGGAAGAAGAAGGCGTCTTCCTACAATGAGCAGTTCTTC. Translating gives CASSSPGRKKKASSYNEQFF.

The chain employs TRBV3-1 and TRBJ2-7, with D unclear. The CDR3 is 19 residues long. The germline V and J ends were trimmed by 0 bases and 6 bases, with 27 bases remaining between them. Germline CDR1 and CDR2: LGHDT and YNNKEL (reference sequence). This CDR3 is CASSQDLVNLGKRLPEQYF. CDR3 bases: TGTGCCAGCAGCCAAGATCTAGTAAATCTGGGCAAACGGTTACCCGAGCAGTACTTC.

The J gene is TRBJ2-1, the V gene TRBV12-3 or TRBV12-4; 11 bases align to TRBD2. V was clipped by 10 bases and J by 5 bases; unmatched bases: 7. The CDR3 covers 14 residues. The CDR3 DNA follows: TGTGCCACCAGACCACTAGCGGGGGACAATGAGCAGTTCTTC. This translates into CATRPLAGDNEQFF.